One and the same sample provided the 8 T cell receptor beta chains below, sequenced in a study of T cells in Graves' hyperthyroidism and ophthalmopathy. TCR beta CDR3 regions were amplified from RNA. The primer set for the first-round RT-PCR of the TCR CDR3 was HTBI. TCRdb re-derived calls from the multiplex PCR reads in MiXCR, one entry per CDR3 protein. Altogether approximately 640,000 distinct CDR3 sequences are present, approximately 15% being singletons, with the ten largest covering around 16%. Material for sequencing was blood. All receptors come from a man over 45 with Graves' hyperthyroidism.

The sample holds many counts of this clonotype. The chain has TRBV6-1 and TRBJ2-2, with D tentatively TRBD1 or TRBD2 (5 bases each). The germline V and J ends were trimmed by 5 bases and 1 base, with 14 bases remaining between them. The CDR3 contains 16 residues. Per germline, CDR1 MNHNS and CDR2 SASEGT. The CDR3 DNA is TGTGCCAGCAGTCGTGAGGGGATTTTGAACACCGGGGAGCTGTTTTTT. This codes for CASSREGILNTGELFF.

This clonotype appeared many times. CDR3 DNA: TGTGCCAGCAGCCTAACTAGCGGGAGCTCCTACGAGCAGTACTTC. Residues: CASSLTSGSSYEQYF. This chain connects TRBV28 to TRBJ2-7, with TRBD2 matching 11 bases. The CDR3 totals 15 residues. Trimming removed 6 bases from V and 0 bases from J; junction bases left unmatched: 4. Looked up from germline, CDR1 is MDHEN and CDR2 is SYDVKM. Combining the CDR3 with reference TRBV28 and TRBJ2-7 gives the whole variable domain DVKVTQSSRYLVKRTGEKVFLECVQDMDHENMFWYRQDPGLGLRLIYFSYDVKMKEKGDIPEGYSVSREKKERFSLILESASTNQTSMYLCASSLTSGSSYEQYFGPGTRLTVT.

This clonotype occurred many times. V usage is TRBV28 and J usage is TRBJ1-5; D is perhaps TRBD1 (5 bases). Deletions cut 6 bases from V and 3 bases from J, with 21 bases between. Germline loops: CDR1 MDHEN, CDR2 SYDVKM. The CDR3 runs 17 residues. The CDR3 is CASSLQFSGRVNQPQHF. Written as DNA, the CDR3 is TGTGCCAGCAGCCTACAATTTTCAGGGAGGGTCAATCAGCCCCAGCATTTT.

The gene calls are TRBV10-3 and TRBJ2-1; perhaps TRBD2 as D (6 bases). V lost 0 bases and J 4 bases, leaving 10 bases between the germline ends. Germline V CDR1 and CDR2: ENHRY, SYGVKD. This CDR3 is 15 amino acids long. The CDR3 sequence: CAISESGGWYNEQFF. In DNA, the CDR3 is TGTGCCATCAGTGAGTCGGGAGGTTGGTACAATGAGCAGTTCTTC.

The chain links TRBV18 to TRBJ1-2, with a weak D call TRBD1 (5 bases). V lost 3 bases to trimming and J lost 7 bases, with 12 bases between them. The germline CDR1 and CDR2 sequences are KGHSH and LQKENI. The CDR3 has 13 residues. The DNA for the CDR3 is TGTGCCAGCTCACCGGACAATCGGCCTGGCTACACCTTC. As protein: CASSPDNRPGYTF.

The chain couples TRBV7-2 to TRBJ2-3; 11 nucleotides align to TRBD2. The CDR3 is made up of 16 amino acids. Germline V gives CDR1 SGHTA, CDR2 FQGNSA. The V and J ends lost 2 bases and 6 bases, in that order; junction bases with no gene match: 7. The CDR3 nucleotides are TGTGCCAGCAGCTTACGTGTGGGGACTAGCGGCGATACGCAGTATTTT. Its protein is CASSLRVGTSGDTQYF.

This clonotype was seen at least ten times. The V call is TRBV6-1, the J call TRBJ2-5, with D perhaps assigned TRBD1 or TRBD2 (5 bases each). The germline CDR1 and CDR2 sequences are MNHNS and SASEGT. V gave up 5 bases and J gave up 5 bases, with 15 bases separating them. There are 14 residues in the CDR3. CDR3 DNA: TGTGCCAGCAGTACTAGGGGAACGGGCGAGACCCAGTACTTC. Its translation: CASSTRGTGETQYF.

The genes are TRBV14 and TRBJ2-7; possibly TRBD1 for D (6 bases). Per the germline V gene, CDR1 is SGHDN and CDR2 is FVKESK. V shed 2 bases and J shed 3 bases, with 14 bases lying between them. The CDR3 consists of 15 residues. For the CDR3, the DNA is TGTGCCAGCAGCCAAAGACAGGCCGCCTTCTACGAGCAGTACTTC. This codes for CASSQRQAAFYEQYF.